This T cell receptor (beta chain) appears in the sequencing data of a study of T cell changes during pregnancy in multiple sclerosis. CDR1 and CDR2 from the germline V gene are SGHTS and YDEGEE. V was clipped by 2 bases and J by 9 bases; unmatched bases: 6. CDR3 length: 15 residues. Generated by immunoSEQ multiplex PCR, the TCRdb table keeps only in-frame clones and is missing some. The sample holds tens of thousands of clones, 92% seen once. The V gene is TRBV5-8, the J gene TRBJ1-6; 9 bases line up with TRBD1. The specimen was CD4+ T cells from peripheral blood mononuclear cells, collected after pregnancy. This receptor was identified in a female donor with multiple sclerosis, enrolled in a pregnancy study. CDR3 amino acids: CASSFGDRGSSPLHF. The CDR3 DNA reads TGTGCCAGCAGCTTCGGAGACAGGGGGAGTTCACCCCTCCACTTT.